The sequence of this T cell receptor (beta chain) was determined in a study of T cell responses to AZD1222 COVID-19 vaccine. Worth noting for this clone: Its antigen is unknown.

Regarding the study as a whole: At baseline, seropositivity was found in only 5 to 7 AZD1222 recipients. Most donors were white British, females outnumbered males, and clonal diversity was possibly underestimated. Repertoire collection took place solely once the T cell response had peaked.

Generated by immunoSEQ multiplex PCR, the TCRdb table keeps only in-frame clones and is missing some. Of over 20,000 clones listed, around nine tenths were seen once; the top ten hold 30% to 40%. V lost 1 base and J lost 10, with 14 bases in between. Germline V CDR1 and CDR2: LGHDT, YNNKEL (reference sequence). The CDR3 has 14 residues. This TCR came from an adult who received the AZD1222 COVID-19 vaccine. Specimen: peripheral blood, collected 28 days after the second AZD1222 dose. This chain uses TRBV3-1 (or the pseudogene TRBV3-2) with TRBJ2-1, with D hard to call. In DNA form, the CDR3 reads TGTGCCAGCAGCCAAGTTTCCGCGCGAATCGAGCAGTTCTTC. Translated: CASSQVSARIEQFF.